Following are 25 T cell receptor beta chains from one sample sequenced in a study of blood T cell repertoires in COVID-19. Measured with immunoSEQ multiplex PCR; TCRdb has only the in-frame clones, and not every one. The repertoire holds around 280,000 clones, with roughly 87% as singletons. The sequenced material came from PBMCs or T cells enriched from blood (not recorded which). The receptors were sampled from a woman in her thirties or forties who had recovered from COVID-19.

This chain uses TRBV28 with TRBJ2-1, with TRBD1 as a possible D gene (6 bases). Trimming removed 3 bases at V and 11 bases at J, with 11 bases between. The germline CDR1 and CDR2 sequences are MDHEN and SYDVKM. The CDR3 has 12 amino acids. CDR3 DNA sequence: TGTGCCAGCAGTTTTTCGACAGGTCAGCAGTTCTTC. Protein sequence: CASSFSTGQQFF. The whole variable domain, filled in from reference TRBV28 and TRBJ2-1, reads DVKVTQSSRYLVKRTGEKVFLECVQDMDHENMFWYRQDPGLGLRLIYFSYDVKMKEKGDIPEGYSVSREKKERFSLILESASTNQTSMYLCASSFSTGQQFFGPGTRLTVL.

The gene calls are TRBV10-3 and TRBJ2-3, with TRBD2 identical over 7 bases. The ends lost 4 bases at V and 13 bases at J; junction bases unmatched: 8. The CDR3 is made up of 12 amino acids. Germline CDR1 ENHRY, CDR2 SYGVKD. In DNA form, the CDR3 reads TGTGCCATCAGTGGGGTCGCGGGAGATGAGTATTTT. It codes for CAISGVAGDEYF.

This chain connects TRBV6-5 to TRBJ1-1; TRBD1 matches 11 bases. V gave up 6 bases and J gave up 10 bases; unmatched junction bases: 10. The CDR3 loop spans 14 amino acids. The germline V gene encodes CDR1 MNHEY and CDR2 SVGAGI. The CDR3 nucleotides read TGTGCCAGCAGCCCCGGACAGGGGGCCTCCGGAGCTTTCTTT. Translating gives CASSPGQGASGAFF.

This sequence joins TRBV19 and TRBJ2-3; TRBD1 might be the D (5 bases). V shed 1 base and J shed 0 bases, with 11 bases lying between them. Germline loops: CDR1 LNHDA, CDR2 SQIVND (reference sequence). This CDR3 is built from 16 residues. The DNA for the CDR3 is TGTGCCAGTAGTATAGCATGGACACTGAGCACAGATACGCAGTATTTT. This encodes CASSIAWTLSTDTQYF.

V is TRBV11-3 and J is TRBJ2-2, with D maybe TRBD2 (5 bases). The CDR3 has 13 amino acids. The ends were cut back, 6 bases at V and 7 bases at J, with 12 bases in the middle. Per the germline V gene, CDR1 is SGHNT and CDR2 is YENEEA. CDR3 region: CASRPNSGGELFF. Written as DNA, the CDR3 is TGTGCCAGCAGGCCCAACAGCGGCGGGGAGCTGTTTTTT.

V and J are TRBV7-8 and TRBJ1-6; 7 bases match TRBD1. Germline values: CDR1 SGHVS, CDR2 FQNEAQ. This CDR3 has 14 residues. Germline trimming cut 1 base from V and 10 bases from J; bases unmatched to any gene: 4. The CDR3 nucleotides read TGTGCCAGCAGCTTAGGACAGGGAGGATCACCCCTCCACTTT. Protein sequence: CASSLGQGGSPLHF.

This clone has at least ten counts. The chain links TRBV10-2 to TRBJ1-6; TRBD1 matches 8 bases. Per germline, CDR1 WSHSY and CDR2 SAAADI. The CDR3 spans 15 residues. The V segment lost 1 base and the J segment 7 bases; nucleotides outside the gene matches: 3. CDR3 DNA sequence: TGCGCCAGCAGTGAGTTGGGACAGGACAATTCACCCCTCCACTTT. The encoded protein is CASSELGQDNSPLHF.

This rearrangement joins TRBV27 to TRBJ2-5, with 12 bases identical to TRBD2. Losses at the gene ends were 6 bases for V and 5 bases for J; bases not matched to a gene: 7. The CDR3 runs to 15 residues. Germline CDR1 reads MNHEY; CDR2 reads SMNVEV (reference sequence). In DNA form, the CDR3 reads TGTGCCAGCAGGCTAGCGGGAGGGCCGGGGGAGACCCAGTACTTC. It encodes CASRLAGGPGETQYF.

This clone came up a few times. The chain uses TRBV27 and TRBJ2-7; D unresolved. Trimming took 6 bases from V and 4 from J, leaving 19 bases between them. The germline CDR1 and CDR2 sequences are MNHEY and SMNVEV (reference sequence). The CDR3 spans 15 residues. CDR3 sequence (DNA): TGTGCCAGCAGAAATGCGAGAGGAACTGGATACGAGCAGTACTTC. The encoded protein is CASRNARGTGYEQYF.

This clone was counted only a few times. The CDR3 is CASSPGGVETQYF. CDR3 coding DNA: TGTGCCAGCAGTCCCGGGGGAGTGGAGACCCAGTACTTC. V usage is TRBV28 and J usage is TRBJ2-5, with D possibly matching TRBD2 (6 bases). This CDR3 has 13 amino acids. Germline V gene data show CDR1 as MDHEN and CDR2 as SYDVKM. V was shortened by 5 bases and J by 5 bases, with 12 bases between the two germline ends.

V and J are TRBV14 and TRBJ2-3; no firm D call. CDR1 is SGHDN and CDR2 is FVKESK in the germline V gene. Trimming took off 6 bases at V and 3 bases at J, with 10 bases between the two ends. The CDR3 has 13 residues. CDR3 protein: CASSFESTDTQYF. Written as DNA, the CDR3 is TGTGCCAGCAGTTTCGAGAGTACAGATACGCAGTATTTT.

To note about this clone: Sequence at one end of the junction differs from germline and may be a read error. This sequence joins TRBV28 and TRBJ2-1; the match to TRBD2 covers 9 bases. There are 18 residues in the CDR3. From germline, CDR1 is MDHEN and CDR2 SYDVKM. CDR3 sequence (DNA): TGTGCCAGCAGTTCCTCCGGGGTTAGCGGGAGCTCCCACAATGAGCAGTTCTTC. Its protein is CASSSSGVSGSSHNEQFF.

The chain links TRBV28 to TRBJ1-4; maybe TRBD1 (6 bases). Germline lookup yields CDR1 MDHEN and CDR2 SYDVKM. The CDR3 has 13 residues. Between the trimmed V and J ends, which lost 7 bases and 7 bases, there was a span of 13 bases. The CDR3 DNA reads as TGTGCCAGCACGGGGGGGGCGGTTGAAAAACTGTTTTTT. Residues: CASTGGAVEKLFF.

The J gene is TRBJ2-1, the V gene TRBV6-4; 9 bases align to TRBD1. V was pared by 8 bases and J by 9 bases, with 2 bases of the junction left unmatched. The CDR3 totals 11 residues. Germline V gene data show CDR1 as MRHNA and CDR2 as SNTAGT. CDR3 coding DNA: TGTGCCAGCGGGACAGGGACTGAGCAGTTCTTC. Translated: CASGTGTEQFF.

The chain has TRBV10-2 and TRBJ2-1, with unresolved D. Trimming left V 2 bases short and J 6 bases short, with 8 bases between. CDR3 size: 13 residues. Germline V CDR1 and CDR2: WSHSY, SAAADI. CDR3 residues: CASSERQRNEQFF. CDR3 coding DNA: TGCGCCAGCAGTGAGCGTCAGCGCAATGAGCAGTTCTTC.

The chain combines TRBV2 with TRBJ1-5; 7 nucleotides line up with TRBD1. V gave up 2 bases and J gave up 4 bases; unmatched junction bases: 5. CDR1 and CDR2 (germline): SNHLY, FYNNEI. The CDR3 spans 15 residues. CDR3 DNA: TGTGCCAGCAGTGAACGGGCAGGGGGTAATCAGCCCCAGCATTTT. This encodes CASSERAGGNQPQHF.

The chain carries TRBV7-2 and TRBJ2-7; 7 nucleotides match TRBD2. V gave up 1 base and J gave up 4 bases; unmatched junction bases: 4. Germline values: CDR1 SGHTA, CDR2 FQGNSA. This CDR3 comprises 14 residues. The CDR3 is CASSLGGSGYEQYF. The DNA for the CDR3 is TGTGCCAGCAGCTTAGGCGGGAGCGGGTACGAGCAGTACTTC. Combining the CDR3 with reference TRBV7-2 and TRBJ2-7 gives the whole variable domain GAGVSQSPSNKVTEKGKDVELRCDPISGHTALYWYRQSLGQGLEFLIYFQGNSAPDKSGLPSDRFSAERTGGSVSTLTIQRTQQEDSAVYLCASSLGGSGYEQYFGPGTRLTVT.

This clone appeared once. The chain joins TRBV18 to TRBJ1-4; 7 bases fit TRBD1. This CDR3 is built from 16 residues. Germline CDR1 is KGHSH and CDR2 is LQKENI. V shed 5 bases, J shed 5 bases, and the junction held 11 bases outside the gene matches. CDR3 nucleotides: TGTGCCAGCTCAAGGACGTCAGGGGGATTAAATGAAAAACTGTTTTTT. Its protein product is CASSRTSGGLNEKLFF. The full variable domain, in which reference TRBV18 and TRBJ1-4 provide the parts outside the CDR3, is NAGVMQNPRHLVRRRGQEARLRCSPMKGHSHVYWYRQLPEEGLKFMVYLQKENIIDESGMPKERFSAEFPKEGPSILRIQQVVRGDSAAYFCASSRTSGGLNEKLFFGSGTQLSVL.

This clone was seen just once. This chain connects TRBV18 to TRBJ2-5; the match to TRBD2 covers 9 bases. Germline V gene lookup returns CDR1 KGHSH and CDR2 LQKENI. V shed 2 bases, J shed 3 bases, and the junction held 10 bases outside the gene matches. The CDR3 extends over 17 amino acids. The CDR3 loop is CASSPEGGTSKKETQYF. The CDR3 DNA reads as TGTGCCAGCTCACCAGAAGGCGGGACTAGCAAGAAAGAGACCCAGTACTTC.

The CDR3 reads CASSKQFVDSGNTIYF. CDR3 nucleotides: TGTGCCAGCAGCAAACAGTTCGTTGACTCTGGAAACACCATATATTTT. The chain couples TRBV21-1 to TRBJ1-3; the listed D gene, TRBD1, was not tested against the DNA. TRBV21-1 corresponds to a pseudogene. This CDR3 spans 16 amino acids.

The gene calls are TRBV18 and TRBJ1-4; D is possibly TRBD1 (6 bases). Trimming shortened V by 2 bases and J by 5 bases, and 6 bases separated the two germline ends. Germline CDR1 KGHSH, CDR2 LQKENI. The CDR3 runs to 13 residues. The CDR3 DNA is TGTGCCAGCTCACCAGGGACAAATGAAAAACTGTTTTTT. This translates into CASSPGTNEKLFF.

V is TRBV19 and J is TRBJ1-1; 7 bases match TRBD1. V trimming: 2 bases; J trimming: 6 bases; junction bases outside the gene matches: 9. The CDR3 sequence is 15 residues long. Per germline, CDR1 LNHDA and CDR2 SQIVND (reference sequence). The CDR3 protein is CASSITGTERAEAFF. As DNA, the CDR3 is TGTGCCAGTAGTATAACGGGGACAGAGCGGGCTGAAGCTTTCTTT.

This clone was seen just once. The chain combines TRBV9 with TRBJ2-2; D perhaps matches TRBD2 (6 bases). With 2 bases removed from V and 5 bases from J, the gap between germline ends came to 10 bases. This CDR3 comprises 14 residues. Per germline, CDR1 SGDLS and CDR2 YYNGEE. The CDR3 is CASSVGGVTGELFF. The CDR3 DNA follows: TGTGCCAGCAGCGTTGGAGGGGTGACCGGGGAGCTGTTTTTT.

J is TRBJ1-2 and V is TRBV21-1; TRBD1, the table's D call, was not compared with the DNA. TRBV21-1 represents a pseudogene. The CDR3 consists of 12 residues. The CDR3 region is CASTGRGPGYTF. In DNA, the CDR3 is TGTGCCAGCACTGGCAGGGGGCCTGGCTACACCTTC.

The table lists this clone with a few counts. The J gene is TRBJ1-6, the V gene TRBV7-9; no definite D call. Per the germline V gene, CDR1 is SEHNR and CDR2 is FQNEAQ (reference sequence). V was cut by 4 bases and J by 12 bases, with 13 bases left in between. The CDR3 has 13 residues. CDR3: CASSSPPGGPLHF. The CDR3 DNA follows: TGTGCCAGCAGCTCGCCTCCGGGAGGACCCCTCCACTTT.